This entry is about one T cell receptor (beta chain). A read error may produce the germline difference seen at one junction end. The sample is drawn from a study of CD4 and CD8 cells across lung adenocarcinoma regions. The patients had localized lung adenocarcinoma, a non-small cell subtype. Germline CDR1 is WNHNN and CDR2 is SYGVQD (reference sequence). CDR3 length: 14 residues. TCRdb reanalysed the PCR reads using MiXCR and keeps one entry per CDR3 protein. The sample lists about 17,000 distinct CDR3 sequences, about 43% occurring once. The receptor was isolated from a male donor with lung adenocarcinoma. The CD4 and CD8 labels of this study may be unreliable. The chain recombines TRBV10-1 with TRBJ2-1; TRBD2 agrees at 7 bases. Sample: CD4+ T cells from the margin of a lung tumor. The CDR3 DNA reads as TGCGCCAGCAGTGAAATGGCGGGAGCCAATCAGCAGTTCTTC. Translating gives CASSEMAGANQQFF.